The rows below give T cell receptor beta chains drawn from one sample of a study of blood T cells in healthy people across ages. TCRdb independently ran MiXCR on the 5' RACE reads; one entry per CDR3 protein. The sample lists approximately 810,000 distinct CDR3 sequences; 35% to 40% were seen once. Specimen: blood. Receptors were obtained from a young man in good health. Both conserved end residues are part of each CDR3. D genes are given only for firm matches. Clone size is stated in some rows and not others, as once, few, many or a class when expanded.

CASSLTSTDTRYF TGTGCCAGCAGCCTTACCAGCACAGATACGCGGTATTTT . . TRBJ2-3 TRBV7-2
CASSLTDVEKLFF TGTGCCAGCAGCCTCACTGATGTCGAAAAACTGTTTTTT . few TRBJ1-4 TRBV11-2
CASSVDRSQETQYF TGTGCCAGCAGCGTAGATCGATCCCAAGAGACCCAGTACTTC . . TRBJ2-5 TRBV12-3/TRBV12-4
CASSSDDRSTSTEAFF TGTGCCAGCAGCTCAGACGACAGGTCGACGAGCACTGAAGCTTTCTTT . . TRBJ1-1 TRBV7-6
CASSQEGQNNQPQHF TGTGCCAGCAGCCAAGAAGGGCAGAACAATCAGCCCCAGCATTTT . . TRBJ1-5 TRBV4-2
CASSLMKGAWEKLFF TGTGCCAGCAGTTTAATGAAGGGGGCGTGGGAAAAACTGTTTTTT TRBD1 few TRBJ1-4 TRBV27
CASSQDSRGTQYF TGTGCCAGCAGCCAAGATTCTCGGGGGACCCAGTACTTC . few TRBJ2-5 TRBV4-2
CSAGLPTGIYGYTF TGCAGTGCTGGCCTACCGACAGGAATCTATGGCTACACCTTC . few TRBJ1-2 TRBV20-1
CSARVGTGVNAFF TGCAGTGCTAGAGTTGGGACAGGGGTGAATGCTTTCTTT TRBD1 . TRBJ1-1 TRBV20-1
CASSSRAGPSYEQYF TGTGCTAGCAGCTCTCGAGCGGGACCCTCCTACGAGCAGTACTTC TRBD2 . TRBJ2-7 TRBV7-2
CSARTGDSGGSGAQFF TGCAGTGCTAGGACTGGGGACAGCGGGGGCTCAGGTGCGCAGTTCTTC . . TRBJ2-1 TRBV20-1
CASRPLGGSYNEQFF TGTGCCAGCAGACCCCTTGGCGGCTCCTACAATGAGCAGTTCTTC . . TRBJ2-1 TRBV7-9
CASSQGGAGTEAFF TGTGCCAGCAGCCAGGGGGGCGCCGGCACTGAAGCTTTCTTT TRBD1 few TRBJ1-1 TRBV7-9
CASSVSRSADTQYF TGTGCCAGCAGCGTATCCCGGTCGGCAGATACGCAGTATTTT . few TRBJ2-3 TRBV9
CSAPVVGRGYGYTF TGCAGTGCTCCCGTAGTAGGGCGAGGATATGGCTACACCTTC . few TRBJ1-2 TRBV20-1
CASSRGGGGPYNQPQHF TGTGCCAGCAGCAGGGGGGGGGGCGGTCCATACAATCAGCCCCAGCATTTT . . TRBJ1-5 TRBV21-1
CASSEDRGGYTF TGTGCCAGCAGTGAGGACAGGGGCGGCTACACCTTC TRBD1 few TRBJ1-2 TRBV2
CASSQETALYTEAFF TGCGCCAGCAGCCAAGAAACGGCGTTATACACTGAAGCTTTCTTT . many TRBJ1-1 TRBV4-1
CASSQPTRGRGNTIYF TGCGCCAGCAGCCAGCCGACCCGGGGAAGAGGAAACACCATATATTTT . . TRBJ1-3 TRBV4-1
CASSVRYSNTGELFF TGTGCCAGCAGTGTTCGGTACAGTAACACCGGGGAGCTGTTTTTT . few TRBJ2-2 TRBV2
CASSLASGVPYF TGTGCCAGCTCGCTGGCTAGCGGGGTCCCGTATTTT TRBD2 few TRBJ2-3 TRBV27
CASSQGEGINYGYTF TGTGCCAGCAGCCAAGGAGAGGGAATTAACTATGGCTACACCTTC . few TRBJ1-2 TRBV4-2
CAISEGGPPNYDYTF TGTGCCATCAGTGAGGGCGGCCCTCCCAACTATGACTACACCTTC . . TRBJ1-2 TRBV10-3
CASSSPGTEYNEQYF TGTGCCAGCAGCTCCCCCGGGACGGAGTACAATGAGCAGTACTTC . . TRBJ2-7 TRBV7-6
CASRASMLGLQPQHF TGTGCCAGCAGAGCCTCGATGCTGGGCCTTCAGCCCCAGCATTTT . . TRBJ1-5 TRBV6-2/TRBV6-3
CASSFRDLSYNEQFF TGTGCCAGCAGCTTCCGGGACCTCTCCTACAATGAGCAGTTCTTC . few TRBJ2-1 TRBV7-2
CASSLGRDRVSGTQYF TGCGCCAGCAGCTTGGGAAGGGACAGGGTATCAGGAACGCAGTATTTT TRBD1 . TRBJ2-3 TRBV5-1
CASSRQGPYNEQYF TGTGCCAGCAGTAGACAGGGGCCCTACAATGAGCAGTACTTC TRBD1 . TRBJ2-7 TRBV6-5
CASSLGDRGYF TGTGCCAGCAGTTTGGGGGACAGGGGGTACTTC TRBD1 many TRBJ2-7 TRBV12-3/TRBV12-4
CSVPTRLSGAAETQYF TGCAGCGTCCCAACCCGCCTCTCAGGGGCTGCAGAGACCCAGTACTTC . . TRBJ2-5 TRBV29-1
CASRTRDNYEQYF TGTGCCAGCAGGACCCGGGACAACTACGAGCAGTACTTC . . TRBJ2-7 TRBV6-2/TRBV6-3
CASSQDRGGTNEKLFF TGTGCCAGCAGCCAAGATCGCGGGGGCACTAATGAAAAACTGTTTTTT . few TRBJ1-4 TRBV3-1
CASSSYLAVYTQYF TGTGCCAGCAGCTCGTATTTAGCGGTGTATACGCAGTATTTT . . TRBJ2-3 TRBV7-2
CASTLTSQETQFF TGTGCCAGCACCTTGACTTCGCAAGAGACCCAGTTCTTC . . TRBJ2-1 TRBV12-3/TRBV12-4
CASSLPRGIQETQYF TGTGCCAGCAGCTTACCGCGGGGGATCCAAGAGACCCAGTACTTC TRBD2 few TRBJ2-5 TRBV11-2
CASSGGVFETQYF TGTGCCAGCAGTGGGGGGGTGTTTGAGACCCAGTACTTC TRBD2 . TRBJ2-5 TRBV27
CASSQDVGVGACYEQFF TGTGCCAGCAGCCAAGATGTAGGGGTCGGAGCGTGTTATGAGCAGTTCTTC . . TRBJ2-1 TRBV4-2
CSARDRGVVAYGYTF TGCAGTGCTAGAGATCGCGGGGTAGTGGCCTATGGCTACACCTTC . few TRBJ1-2 TRBV20-1
CASSPNLVLSTGELFF TGTGCCAGCAGCCCTAACCTAGTTTTGAGCACCGGGGAGCTGTTTTTT . . TRBJ2-2 TRBV5-5
CSVGRDDSYEQYF TGCAGCGTTGGACGGGATGACTCCTACGAGCAGTACTTC . few TRBJ2-7 TRBV29-1
CAEGPYEQYF TGTGCCGAAGGACCCTACGAGCAGTACTTC . . TRBJ2-7 TRBV9
CASSLVGLAEQETQYF TGTGCCAGCAGCTTAGTAGGGCTAGCAGAACAAGAGACCCAGTACTTC . few TRBJ2-5 TRBV7-2
CASGQGGGEKLFF TGCGCCAGCGGTCAGGGAGGGGGAGAAAAACTGTTTTTT . . TRBJ1-4 TRBV5-1
CASSLGGDRAFSGNTIYF TGCGCCAGCAGCCTGGGCGGGGACAGGGCTTTTTCTGGAAACACCATATATTTT TRBD1 once TRBJ1-3 TRBV5-1
CSATWDRVRNEQFF TGCAGTGCTACGTGGGACAGGGTTCGCAATGAGCAGTTCTTC TRBD1 few TRBJ2-1 TRBV20-1
CAWSPRGSEQDF TGTGCCTGGAGTCCCCGGGGATCTGAGCAGGACTTC . . TRBJ2-7 TRBV30
CASSSLGAERTYEQYF TGTGCCAGCAGTTCTTTGGGGGCGGAGAGGACCTACGAGCAGTACTTC . few TRBJ2-7 TRBV6-2/TRBV6-3
CASSVGLVARRGTEAFF TGTGCCAGCAGCGTTGGCTTAGTCGCCCGCCGGGGCACTGAAGCTTTCTTT . . TRBJ1-1 TRBV9
CASSLTRAGGTDTQYF TGTGCCAGCAGTTTAACCCGAGCGGGGGGCACAGATACGCAGTATTTT TRBD2 . TRBJ2-3 TRBV27
CASSPIQTTNEKLFF TGTGCCAGCAGTCCTATACAGACAACTAATGAAAAACTGTTTTTT . few TRBJ1-4 TRBV12-3/TRBV12-4
CSVAGTSSYNEQFF TGCAGCGTAGCCGGGACTAGCTCCTACAATGAGCAGTTCTTC TRBD2 many TRBJ2-1 TRBV29-1
CASSATGHGDIQYF TGCGCCAGCAGCGCGACAGGGCACGGAGACATTCAGTACTTC TRBD1 . TRBJ2-4 TRBV5-1
CASSLAGPKQYF TGTGCCAGCAGCTTAGCGGGGCCTAAGCAGTACTTC . many TRBJ2-7 TRBV7-9
CASSFRSGGAVYNEQFF TGCGCCAGCAGCTTCAGGAGCGGGGGGGCTGTCTACAATGAGCAGTTCTTC TRBD2 few TRBJ2-1 TRBV5-1
CASSRSDSPNYGYTF TGTGCCAGCTCACGCTCGGACAGCCCTAACTATGGCTACACCTTC . few TRBJ1-2 TRBV18
CSVEGGVYYGYTF TGCAGCGTAGAGGGTGGGGTATACTATGGCTACACCTTC . few TRBJ1-2 TRBV29-1
CSASQGSGANVLTF TGCAGTGCAAGCCAGGGATCTGGGGCCAACGTCCTGACTTTC . . TRBJ2-6 TRBV20-1